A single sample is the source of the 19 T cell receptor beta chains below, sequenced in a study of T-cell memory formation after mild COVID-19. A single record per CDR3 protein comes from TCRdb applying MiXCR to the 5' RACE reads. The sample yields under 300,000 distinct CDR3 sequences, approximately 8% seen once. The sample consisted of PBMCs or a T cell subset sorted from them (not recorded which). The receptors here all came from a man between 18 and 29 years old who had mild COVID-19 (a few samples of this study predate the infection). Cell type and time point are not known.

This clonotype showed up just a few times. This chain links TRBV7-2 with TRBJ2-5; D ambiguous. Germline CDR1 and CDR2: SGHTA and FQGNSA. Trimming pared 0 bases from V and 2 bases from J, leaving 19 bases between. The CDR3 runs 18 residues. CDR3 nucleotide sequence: TGTGCCAGCAGCTTAGCTAAACACGGCCTAGAATATCAAGAGACCCAGTACTTC. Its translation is CASSLAKHGLEYQETQYF.

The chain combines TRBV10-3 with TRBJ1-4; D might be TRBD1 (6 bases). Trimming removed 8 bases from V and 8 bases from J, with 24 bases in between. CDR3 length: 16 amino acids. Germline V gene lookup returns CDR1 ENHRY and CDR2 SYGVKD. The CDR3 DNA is TGTGCCATCGCCGACGGGCAGGGGATTGGAAGGGAAAAACTGTTTTTT. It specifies CAIADGQGIGREKLFF.

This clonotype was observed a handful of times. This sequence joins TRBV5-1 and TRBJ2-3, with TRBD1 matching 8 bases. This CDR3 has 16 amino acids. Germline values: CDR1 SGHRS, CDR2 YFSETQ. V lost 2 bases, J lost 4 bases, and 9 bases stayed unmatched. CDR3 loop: CASSFARQGWPDTQYF. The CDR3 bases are TGCGCCAGCAGCTTTGCGCGACAGGGGTGGCCAGATACGCAGTATTTT.

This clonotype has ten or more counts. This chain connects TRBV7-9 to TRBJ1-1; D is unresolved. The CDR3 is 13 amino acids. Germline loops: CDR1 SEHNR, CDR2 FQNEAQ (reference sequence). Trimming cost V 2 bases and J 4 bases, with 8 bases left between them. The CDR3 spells CASSLKKGTEAFF. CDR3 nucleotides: TGTGCCAGCAGCTTAAAGAAGGGCACTGAAGCTTTCTTT.

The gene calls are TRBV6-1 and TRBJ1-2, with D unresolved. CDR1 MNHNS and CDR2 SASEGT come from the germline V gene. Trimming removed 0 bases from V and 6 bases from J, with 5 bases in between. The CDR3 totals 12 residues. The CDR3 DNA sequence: TGTGCCAGCAGTGAAGCGCGGGATGGCTACACCTTC. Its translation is CASSEARDGYTF.

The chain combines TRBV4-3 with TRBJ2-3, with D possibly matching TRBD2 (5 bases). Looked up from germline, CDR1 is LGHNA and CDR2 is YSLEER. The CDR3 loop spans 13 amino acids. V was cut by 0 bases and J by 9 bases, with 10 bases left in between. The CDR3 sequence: CASSQEYSVTQYF. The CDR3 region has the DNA TGCGCCAGCAGCCAAGAGTATAGCGTAACGCAGTATTTT.

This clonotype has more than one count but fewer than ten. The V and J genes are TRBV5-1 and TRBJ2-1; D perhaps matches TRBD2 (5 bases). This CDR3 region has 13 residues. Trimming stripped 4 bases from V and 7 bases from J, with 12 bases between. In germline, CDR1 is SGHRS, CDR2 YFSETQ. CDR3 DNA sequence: TGCGCCAGCAGCATGAACACGGGGAATGAGCAGTTCTTC. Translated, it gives CASSMNTGNEQFF.

CDR3 bases: TGCAGCGTTGACAGGGACGGCTATGGCTACACCTTC. Its translation is CSVDRDGYGYTF. The chain is built from TRBV29-1 and TRBJ1-2; weak D call: TRBD1 (5 bases). The ends were cut back, 3 bases at V and 4 bases at J, with 9 bases in the middle. CDR3 length equals 12 residues. Germline lookup yields CDR1 SQVTM and CDR2 ANQGSEA.

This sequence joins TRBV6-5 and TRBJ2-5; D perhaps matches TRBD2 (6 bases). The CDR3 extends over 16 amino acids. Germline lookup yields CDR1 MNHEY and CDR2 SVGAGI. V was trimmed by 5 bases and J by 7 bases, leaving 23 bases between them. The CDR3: CASSPPTWGGDGTQYF. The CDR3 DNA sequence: TGTGCCAGCAGTCCCCCCACTTGGGGCGGGGATGGGACCCAGTACTTC.

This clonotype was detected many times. CDR3 region: CASSRAGQGTDTQYF. The CDR3 DNA reads as TGTGCCAGCAGCCGGGCGGGACAGGGGACAGATACGCAGTATTTT. The V call is TRBV4-2, the J call TRBJ2-3, with 10 bases aligning to TRBD1. CDR3 length equals 15 residues. The germline V gene encodes CDR1 LGHNA and CDR2 YNFKEQ. J gave up 3 bases and V 4 bases, and 4 bases lay outside the gene matches.

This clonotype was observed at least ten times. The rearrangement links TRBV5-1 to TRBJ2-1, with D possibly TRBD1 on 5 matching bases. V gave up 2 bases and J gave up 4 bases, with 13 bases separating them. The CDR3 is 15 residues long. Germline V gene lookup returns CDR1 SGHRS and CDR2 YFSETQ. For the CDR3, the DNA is TGCGCCAGCAGCTTATTGCAGGGCCTATACAATGAGCAGTTCTTC. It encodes CASSLLQGLYNEQFF. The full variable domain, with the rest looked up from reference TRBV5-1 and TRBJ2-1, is KAGVTQTPRYLIKTRGQQVTLSCSPISGHRSVSWYQQTPGQGLQFLFEYFSETQRNKGNFPGRFSGRQFSNSRSEMNVSTLELGDSALYLCASSLLQGLYNEQFFGPGTRLTVL.

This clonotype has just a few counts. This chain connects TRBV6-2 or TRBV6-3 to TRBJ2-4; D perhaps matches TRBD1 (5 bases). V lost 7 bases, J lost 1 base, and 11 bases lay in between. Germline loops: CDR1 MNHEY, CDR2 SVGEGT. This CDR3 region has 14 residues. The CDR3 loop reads CASTPGMAKNIQYF. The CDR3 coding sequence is TGTGCCAGCACCCCAGGGATGGCCAAAAACATTCAGTACTTC.

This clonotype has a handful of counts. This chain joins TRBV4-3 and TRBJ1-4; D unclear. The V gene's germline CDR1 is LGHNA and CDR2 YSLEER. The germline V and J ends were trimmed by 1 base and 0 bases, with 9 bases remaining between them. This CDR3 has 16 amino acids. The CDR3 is CASSQGHFATNEKLFF. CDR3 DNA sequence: TGCGCCAGCAGCCAAGGTCATTTTGCAACTAATGAAAAACTGTTTTTT.

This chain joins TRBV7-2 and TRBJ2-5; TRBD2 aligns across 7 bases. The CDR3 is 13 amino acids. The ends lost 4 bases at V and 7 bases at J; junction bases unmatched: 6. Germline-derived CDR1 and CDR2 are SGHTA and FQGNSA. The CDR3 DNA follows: TGTGCCAGCAGCTCAGTTGGGGAGGGGACCCAGTACTTC. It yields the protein CASSSVGEGTQYF.

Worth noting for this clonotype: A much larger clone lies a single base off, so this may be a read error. CDR3 sequence reads: CASSPRTGGPYKQYF. In nucleotides, the CDR3 is TGTGCCAGCAGCCCTCGGACAGGGGGCCCGTACAAGCAGTACTTC. The chain links TRBV6-5 to TRBJ2-7; 11 bases match TRBD1. This CDR3 is 15 amino acids long. Per germline, CDR1 MNHEY and CDR2 SVGAGI. V lost 6 bases, J lost 8 bases, and 12 bases stayed unmatched.

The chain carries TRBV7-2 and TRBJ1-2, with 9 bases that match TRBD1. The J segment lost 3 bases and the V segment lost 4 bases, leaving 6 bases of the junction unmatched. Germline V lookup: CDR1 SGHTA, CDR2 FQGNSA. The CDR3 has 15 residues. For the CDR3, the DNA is TGTGCCAGCAGCTCTACAGGGGGCTTATACTATGGCTACACCTTC. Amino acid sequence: CASSSTGGLYYGYTF.

The CDR3 nucleotides read TGCGCCAGCAGCCAACCCCTAGGGGGGGTTACCCGGAGGTACAATGAGCAGTTCTTC. This gives the protein CASSQPLGGVTRRYNEQFF. The chain recombines TRBV4-1 with TRBJ2-1, with D perhaps TRBD2 (7 bases). The CDR3 sequence is 19 residues long. Deletions cut 2 bases from V and 4 bases from J, with 24 bases between. In germline, CDR1 is MGHRA, CDR2 YSYEKL.

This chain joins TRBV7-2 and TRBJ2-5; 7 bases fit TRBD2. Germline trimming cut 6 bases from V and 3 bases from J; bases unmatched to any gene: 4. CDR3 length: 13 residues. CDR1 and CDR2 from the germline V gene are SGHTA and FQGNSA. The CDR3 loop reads CASRNAGEETQYF. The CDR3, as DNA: TGTGCCAGCAGGAATGCGGGGGAAGAGACCCAGTACTTC.

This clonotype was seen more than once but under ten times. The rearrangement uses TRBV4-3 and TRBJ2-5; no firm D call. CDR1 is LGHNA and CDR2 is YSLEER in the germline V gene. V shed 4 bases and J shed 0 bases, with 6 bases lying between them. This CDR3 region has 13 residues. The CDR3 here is CASSPSYQETQYF. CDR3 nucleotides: TGCGCCAGCAGCCCTTCGTACCAAGAGACCCAGTACTTC.